The T cell receptor (beta chain) described here comes from a study of OX40 agonist ivuxolimab in advanced cancers. Across the study: Therapy given before enrollment (anti-PD-1, anti-PD-L1 or anti-CTLA-4) was allowed, and around 44% had some. Study-level findings and limits: Compared with CD4+, CD8+ T cells on average had more expanded clones. The specificity for antigen of the expanded peripheral T cells was not determined. Certain nonresponders likewise exhibited a low normalized T-cell clonal expansion.

V lost 1 base and J lost 4, with 7 bases in between. From germline, CDR1 is SGHVS and CDR2 FNYEAQ. This CDR3 comprises 14 residues. Sequencing was performed with immunoSEQ multiplex PCR; in TCRdb, only in-frame clones are kept and a portion is missing. The repertoire includes 35,000 to 50,000 clones, approximately 86% of them detected once, and 10% to 15% sits in the top ten. As for this clone: Its antigen is not identified.

This specimen consisted of CD4+ or CD8+ T cells sorted from blood, obtained in a trial of the OX40 agonist ivuxolimab. The genes are TRBV7-6 and TRBJ1-4, with D uncertain. The clonotype comes from an adult with an advanced solid tumor such as melanoma, head and neck, liver or kidney cancer. CDR3 sequence reads: CASSLGADNEKLFF. CDR3 in DNA: TGTGCCAGCAGCTTAGGGGCCGATAATGAAAAACTGTTTTTT.